This entry concerns a single T cell receptor (beta chain). No antigen is known for it. Regions amplified from RNA transcripts were the TCR beta CDR3 regions. HTBI primers drove first-round RT-PCR of the TCR CDR3. In TCRdb, the multiplex PCR reads were re-called with MiXCR into one record per CDR3 protein. Among 250,000 to 300,000 distinct CDR3 sequences, roughly 13% were seen once, and the ten largest hold under 8%. This sample was included in a study of T cells in Graves' hyperthyroidism and ophthalmopathy. About 10 ml of fresh peripheral blood supplied the PBMCs. Study-wide points: Clonotypes that were expanded in thyroid above 0.001 mostly appeared in blood too.

This CDR3 has 13 residues. The ends were cut back, 4 bases at V and 3 bases at J, with 11 bases in the middle. CDR1 SGHRS and CDR2 YFSETQ come from the germline V gene. The chain combines TRBV5-1 with TRBJ2-7, with D hard to call. This clonotype originated in a woman aged 40 to 49 with Graves' hyperthyroidism. Source material: blood. The CDR3 DNA follows: TGCGCCAGCAGCAAATCTATCTACTACGAGCAGTACTTC. Its protein is CASSKSIYYEQYF.